A single sample is the source of the 22 T cell receptor beta chains below, sequenced in a study of cytomegalovirus exposure and HLA in healthy donors. The PCR had 60 Vbeta and 13 Jbeta primers. Clones were sequenced by immunoSEQ multiplex PCR, and TCRdb holds only the in-frame ones, with some missing. Of about 190,000 clones listed, about 81% are singletons. Sequenced sample: PBMCs. These receptor sequences come from a young woman in good health and CMV-seronegative.

The rearrangement joins TRBV5-6 to TRBJ1-4; D not resolved. The CDR3 is 15 amino acids. V was pared by 4 bases and J by 7 bases, with 17 bases between. Germline V lookup: CDR1 SGHDT, CDR2 YYEEEE. CDR3 nucleotides: TGTGCCAGCAGCCTCGGGAGTCGACGCGGTGAAAAACTGTTTTTT. Translating it yields CASSLGSRRGEKLFF.

The chain couples TRBV28 to TRBJ1-2; D uncertain. Germline V gives CDR1 MDHEN, CDR2 SYDVKM. The CDR3 has 11 residues. V lost 10 bases, J lost 8 bases, and 14 bases lay in between. The CDR3 bases are TGTGCCATCTCACTCCCAAAAGGCTACACCTTC. Translating gives CAISLPKGYTF.

This rearrangement joins TRBV27 to TRBJ2-1; D may be TRBD2 (5 bases). Trimming removed 6 bases at V and 1 base at J, with 13 bases between. The CDR3 runs 15 residues. CDR1 is MNHEY, CDR2 SMNVEV, per germline (reference sequence). The CDR3 region has the DNA TGTGCCAGCAGCCAGCGGAGAGGGTCCTACAATGAGCAGTTCTTC. Its translation is CASSQRRGSYNEQFF.

This clone was picked up a small number of times. The genes are TRBV4-2 and TRBJ2-2; D is perhaps TRBD2 (6 bases). The CDR3 runs 16 residues. From germline, CDR1 is LGHNA and CDR2 YNFKEQ. V lost 4 bases, J lost 4 bases, and 16 bases lay in between. The CDR3, as DNA: TGTGCCAGCAGCCGACTAGTACTCGCGAGCACCGGGGAGCTGTTTTTT. This translates into CASSRLVLASTGELFF.

J is TRBJ2-5 and V is TRBV2; D remains unclear. The J call is in doubt because the DNA end fits TRBJ2-7 better. Germline lookup yields CDR1 SNHLY and CDR2 FYNNEI. The CDR3 is made up of 12 amino acids. The chain's CDR3 is CASSDLGYEQYF. Written as DNA, the CDR3 is TGTGCCAGCAGTGACCTGGGCTACGAGCAGTACTTC.

The rearrangement uses TRBV15 and TRBJ2-3; 14 bases match TRBD2. V lost 5 bases to trimming and J lost 4 bases; unmatched junction nucleotides: 2. The CDR3 runs 15 residues. The germline V gene encodes CDR1 LNHNV and CDR2 YYDKDF (reference sequence). The CDR3 sequence is CATSPTSGGADTQYF. CDR3 in DNA: TGTGCCACCAGCCCGACTAGCGGGGGGGCAGATACGCAGTATTTT. The full variable domain, rest sourced from reference TRBV15 and TRBJ2-3, is DAMVIQNPRYQVTQFGKPVTLSCSQTLNHNVMYWYQQKSSQAPKLLFHYYDKDFNNEADTPDNFQSRRPNTSFCFLDIRSPGLGDTAMYLCATSPTSGGADTQYFGPGTRLTVL.

The rearrangement joins TRBV5-1 to TRBJ2-1, with D perhaps TRBD1 (6 bases). Per germline, CDR1 SGHRS and CDR2 YFSETQ. The length of the CDR3 is 14 residues. Trimming removed 3 bases at V and 8 bases at J, with 15 bases between. The CDR3 region is CASSSLTGEHEQFF. In DNA form, the CDR3 reads TGCGCCAGCAGCTCGTTGACAGGCGAGCATGAGCAGTTCTTC.

The chain has TRBV5-1 and TRBJ2-7, with TRBD2 matching 8 bases. Unmatched junction bases numbered 4, after V lost 0 bases and J lost 2 bases. The CDR3 sequence is 15 residues long. CDR1 is SGHRS and CDR2 is YFSETQ in the germline V gene. This CDR3 reads CASSLDAGGPYEQYF. CDR3 nucleotide sequence: TGCGCCAGCAGCTTGGATGCGGGAGGTCCCTACGAGCAGTACTTC.

The chain couples TRBV27 to TRBJ1-2; a weak D match, TRBD1 (6 bases). CDR3 size: 15 residues. V lost 0 bases and J lost 3, with 11 bases in between. Looked up from germline, CDR1 is MNHEY and CDR2 is SMNVEV (reference sequence). The CDR3 protein is CASSLSPRTDYGYTF. CDR3 nucleotides: TGTGCCAGCAGTTTATCTCCTCGGACAGACTATGGCTACACCTTC.

This rearrangement joins TRBV6-5 to TRBJ2-5; TRBD2 aligns across 8 bases. V shed 4 bases and J 1 base; nucleotides not matched to a gene: 5. The length of the CDR3 is 15 residues. Germline CDR1 is MNHEY and CDR2 is SVGAGI. CDR3: CASSSGGGIQETQYF. Written as DNA, the CDR3 is TGTGCCAGCAGTTCAGGCGGGGGGATCCAAGAGACCCAGTACTTC.

The chain is built from TRBV10-3 and TRBJ1-4, with D perhaps matching TRBD1 (5 bases). This CDR3 comprises 15 residues. The ends were cut back, 10 bases at V and 2 bases at J, with 17 bases in the middle. Germline assignment: CDR1 ENHRY and CDR2 SYGVKD. The CDR3, as DNA: TGTGCCACCACTGGGGGGGAGGGGACTAATGAAAAACTGTTTTTT. Translated: CATTGGEGTNEKLFF.

V is TRBV27 and J is TRBJ1-1; TRBD1 agrees at 9 bases. From germline, CDR1 is MNHEY and CDR2 SMNVEV (reference sequence). This CDR3 has 16 residues. J was trimmed by 4 bases and V by 2 bases; bases with no gene match: 8. CDR3 coding DNA: TGTGCCAGCAGTTTAGACCCACAGGGGGCGGCCACTGAAGCTTTCTTT. It encodes CASSLDPQGAATEAFF.

The chain employs TRBV5-1 and TRBJ2-7, with TRBD1 identical over 8 bases. The V gene's germline CDR1 is SGHRS and CDR2 YFSETQ. V gave up 3 bases and J gave up 6 bases; unmatched junction bases: 17. This CDR3 contains 17 residues. CDR3 coding DNA: TGCGCCAGCAGCTCGGAGGGAGTTGGACAGGGCAGCGGCGAGCAGTACTTC. Amino acids: CASSSEGVGQGSGEQYF.

The gene calls are TRBV4-1 and TRBJ1-1; 9 nucleotides agree with TRBD1. The CDR3 runs 16 residues. Germline CDR1 reads MGHRA; CDR2 reads YSYEKL. J was trimmed by 7 bases and V by 0 bases; bases with no gene match: 9. The CDR3 sequence is CASSQDPGQGRLEAFF. Here the CDR3 DNA reads TGCGCCAGCAGCCAAGATCCGGGACAGGGACGCCTTGAAGCTTTCTTT.

This clone came up a few times. V usage is TRBV6-5 and J usage is TRBJ1-2; TRBD1 matches 8 bases. Germline V gives CDR1 MNHEY, CDR2 SVGAGI. This CDR3 is 14 amino acids long. The J segment lost 8 bases and the V segment lost 2 bases, leaving 7 bases of the junction unmatched. The CDR3 loop reads CASSYTRTGYGYTF. CDR3 bases: TGTGCCAGCAGTTACACCCGGACAGGGTACGGCTACACCTTC.

The J gene is TRBJ2-2, the V gene TRBV18, with TRBD2 matching 8 bases. The CDR3 runs to 16 residues. Germline CDR1 reads KGHSH; CDR2 reads LQKENI. The trim removed 3 bases at V and 0 bases at J, leaving 3 bases unmatched. The CDR3: CASSPSTSANTGELFF. The CDR3 bases are TGTGCCAGCTCACCTTCGACTAGCGCGAACACCGGGGAGCTGTTTTTT.

The chain links TRBV7-3 to TRBJ2-5, with 14 bases fitting TRBD2. Germline CDR1 SGHTA, CDR2 FQGTGA. This CDR3 has 16 residues. V gave up 6 bases and J gave up 1 base; unmatched junction bases: 4. The CDR3 bases are TGTGCCAGCAGGCGAGGGACTAGCGGGGGCCAAGAGACCCAGTACTTC. It yields the protein CASRRGTSGGQETQYF.

This chain joins TRBV6-5 and TRBJ2-2; TRBD1 matches 11 bases. Looked up from germline, CDR1 is MNHEY and CDR2 is SVGAGI. CDR3 size: 16 residues. J lost 7 bases, V lost 4 bases, and 8 bases had no gene match. The DNA for the CDR3 is TGTGCCAGCAGTTCTCCGGGACAGGGGGTGGTCGGGGAGCTGTTTTTT. Amino acid sequence: CASSSPGQGVVGELFF.

The rearrangement joins TRBV5-1 to TRBJ2-1, with 12 positions matching TRBD2. The CDR3 totals 18 residues. V lost 2 bases, J lost 0 bases, and 6 bases stayed unmatched. Germline-derived CDR1 and CDR2 are SGHRS and YFSETQ. The CDR3 bases are TGCGCCAGCAGCTTCCCCGGGACTAGCGGGCGCTCCTACAATGAGCAGTTCTTC. Its protein product is CASSFPGTSGRSYNEQFF.

This chain links TRBV27 with TRBJ2-3, with 11 positions matching TRBD2. The CDR3 covers 15 residues. The V segment lost 2 bases and the J segment 6 bases; nucleotides outside the gene matches: 4. Germline V lookup: CDR1 MNHEY, CDR2 SMNVEV (reference sequence). For the CDR3, the DNA is TGTGCCAGCAGTTTAAGTGGACTAGCGGGCGATACGCAGTATTTT. This codes for CASSLSGLAGDTQYF.

The chain uses TRBV7-9 and TRBJ1-4; D unclear. This CDR3 has 15 amino acids. From germline, CDR1 is SEHNR and CDR2 FQNEAQ (reference sequence). The V gene lost 6 bases and the J gene lost 6 bases, with 17 bases spanning the gap. CDR3 loop: CASSSAGIGDEKLFF. CDR3 nucleotides: TGTGCCAGCAGTTCGGCCGGGATTGGGGATGAAAAACTGTTTTTT.

The V and J genes are TRBV7-2 and TRBJ2-3, with TRBD2 matching 9 bases. Trimming cost V 1 base and J 6 bases; bases outside gene matches: 5. The CDR3 consists of 15 residues. In germline, CDR1 is SGHTA, CDR2 FQGNSA. CDR3 coding DNA: TGTGCCAGCAGCTTAGGGCTAGCGGGAACGGATACGCAGTATTTT. Its translation: CASSLGLAGTDTQYF.